Following are 16 T cell receptor beta chains from one sample sequenced in a study of T cell responses to AZD1222 COVID-19 vaccine (dated by TCRdb to the early 2020s). In the paper's terms, the time point label means: baseline before first vaccination. Library preparation employed the immunoSEQ multiplex PCR assay. The source is immuneACCESS, and TCRdb retained only in-frame sequences with V and J called. Part of the clones is not carried over; for the studies checked, unresolved V genes explain less than half of this, and the remainder is unexplained. This sample is represented by 110,000 to 150,000 clones; more than 85% of them were singletons. The ten most abundant clones make up 5.1% of the sample. Sequencing was performed on peripheral blood, taken on day 0 of AZD1222 vaccination. The receptor source for this set is an adult in good health.

The V and J genes are TRBV7-9 and TRBJ2-1; the match to TRBD2 covers 12 bases. The germline gives CDR1 SEHNR, CDR2 FQNEAQ (reference sequence). J gave up 9 bases and V 5 bases, and 5 bases lay outside the gene matches. The CDR3 loop spans 14 amino acids. The CDR3 DNA follows: TGTGCCAGCAGCCGACTAGCGGGAGCGGGTGAGCAGTTCTTC. This translates into CASSRLAGAGEQFF.

The chain carries TRBV7-9 and TRBJ2-1, with D possibly being TRBD2 (6 bases). V lost 3 bases and J 4 bases, leaving 13 bases between the germline ends. The CDR3 loop spans 15 amino acids. The germline CDR1 and CDR2 sequences are SEHNR and FQNEAQ (reference sequence). CDR3 bases: TGTGCCAGCAGCTTTCTTAGCGGTTTATACAATGAGCAGTTCTTC. Translation gives CASSFLSGLYNEQFF.

This rearrangement joins TRBV5-6 to TRBJ1-2; D is perhaps TRBD1 (6 bases). Germline assignment: CDR1 SGHDT and CDR2 YYEEEE. The ends were cut back, 0 bases at V and 6 bases at J, with 9 bases in the middle. The CDR3 loop spans 13 amino acids. The CDR3 is CASSLGRGHGYTF. In DNA form, the CDR3 reads TGTGCCAGCAGCTTGGGCAGGGGCCATGGCTACACCTTC.

The gene calls are TRBV19 and TRBJ2-3; TRBD1 might be the D (5 bases). CDR1 and CDR2 (germline): LNHDA, SQIVND (reference sequence). V was shortened by 3 bases and J by 0 bases, with 16 bases between the two germline ends. This CDR3 has 17 amino acids. CDR3 protein: CASSMRLGQPSTDTQYF. The CDR3 DNA is TGTGCCAGTAGTATGAGGTTAGGACAACCGAGCACAGATACGCAGTATTTT.

The V call is TRBV2, the J call TRBJ1-1, with unresolved D. Looked up from germline, CDR1 is SNHLY and CDR2 is FYNNEI. The CDR3 is 13 amino acids. Trimming shortened V by 6 bases and J by 0 bases, and 8 bases separated the two germline ends. CDR3 loop: CASSPGMNTEAFF. The CDR3 bases are TGTGCCAGCAGCCCTGGAATGAACACTGAAGCTTTCTTT.

V usage is TRBV6-5 and J usage is TRBJ2-7, with 11 bases that match TRBD2. The V gene's germline CDR1 is MNHEY and CDR2 SVGAGI. The CDR3 loop spans 15 amino acids. V lost 6 bases, J lost 1 base, and 5 bases stayed unmatched. The CDR3 DNA reads as TGTGCCAGCAGAGTAGCGGGAGGGCCTTCCTACGAGCAGTACTTC. This encodes CASRVAGGPSYEQYF.

This chain uses TRBV19 with TRBJ1-5, with D perhaps matching TRBD1 (5 bases). Trimming removed 6 bases at V and 2 bases at J, with 14 bases between. Germline values: CDR1 LNHDA, CDR2 SQIVND (reference sequence). The CDR3 extends over 15 amino acids. The CDR3 DNA is TGTGCCAGTAGCGGGGGAGGAGCGGGCAATCAGCCCCAGCATTTT. Translating gives CASSGGGAGNQPQHF.

V and J are TRBV7-9 and TRBJ2-7; 11 nucleotides match TRBD1. J was trimmed by 5 bases and V by 5 bases; bases with no gene match: 11. The CDR3 consists of 16 residues. The germline gives CDR1 SEHNR, CDR2 FQNEAQ (reference sequence). DNA for the CDR3: TGTGCCAGCAGCAGAGGCCGGGACAGGGGGTCCCACGAGCAGTACTTC. This translates into CASSRGRDRGSHEQYF.

For the CDR3, the DNA is TGTGCCAGCAGCTTTCTTGATAGCAGGGGTAATTCACCCCTCCACTTT. It translates to CASSFLDSRGNSPLHF. This chain uses TRBV5-6 with TRBJ1-6; weak D call: TRBD1 (6 bases). CDR1 is SGHDT and CDR2 is YYEEEE in the germline V gene. Deletions cut 2 bases from V and 6 bases from J, with 15 bases between. The CDR3 covers 16 residues.

This clone was observed a handful of times. This chain links TRBV6-1 with TRBJ1-5; D is unresolved. Germline-derived CDR1 and CDR2 are MNHNS and SASEGT. The V end lost 2 bases, the J end lost 11 bases, and 7 bases lay between the germline ends. The CDR3 length is 11 residues. CDR3 residues: CASSERESQHF. As DNA, the CDR3 is TGTGCCAGCAGTGAAAGGGAGTCCCAGCATTTT.

The chain employs TRBV9 and TRBJ2-1; a possible D gene is TRBD1 (8 bases). Germline V gene lookup returns CDR1 SGDLS and CDR2 YYNGEE. Trimming stripped 3 bases from V and 6 bases from J, with 16 bases between. CDR3 size: 15 residues. DNA of the CDR3: TGTGCCAGCAGCGAGCCGGACAGGGAGGGCAATGAGCAGTTCTTC. Amino acid sequence: CASSEPDREGNEQFF.

V is TRBV5-4 and J is TRBJ2-5; D is unclear. Looked up from germline, CDR1 is SGHNT and CDR2 is YYREEE (reference sequence). The CDR3 is made up of 11 amino acids. Deletions cut 2 bases from V and 2 bases from J, with 1 base between. The CDR3 DNA is TGTGCCAGCAGCTTTCAAGAGACCCAGTACTTC. This codes for CASSFQETQYF.

J is TRBJ2-5 and V is TRBV9; no firm D call. This CDR3 comprises 14 residues. Per the germline V gene, CDR1 is SGDLS and CDR2 is YYNGEE. V gave up 0 bases and J gave up 5 bases, with 11 bases separating them. The CDR3 bases are TGTGCCAGCAGCGTAGATCCTTATGTGGAGACCCAGTACTTC. The encoded protein is CASSVDPYVETQYF.

The chain is built from TRBV28 and TRBJ1-4, with D perhaps matching TRBD1 (5 bases). The CDR3 has 16 amino acids. The V gene's germline CDR1 is MDHEN and CDR2 SYDVKM. V shed 2 bases and J shed 4 bases, with 14 bases lying between them. CDR3 loop: CASSLPRQYFNEKLFF. CDR3 DNA: TGTGCCAGCAGTTTACCCCGACAGTACTTTAATGAAAAACTGTTTTTT.

The chain uses TRBV1 and TRBJ2-5; whether TRBD1, the table's D call, matches the DNA was not checked. TRBV1 is a pseudogene segment. The CDR3 has 17 residues. Here the CDR3 reads CTSSQKPGQGARETQYF. CDR3 DNA sequence: TGCACCAGCAGCCAAAAACCGGGACAGGGGGCGAGGGAGACCCAGTACTTC.

The chain uses TRBV6-1 and TRBJ2-7; 9 nucleotides align to TRBD2. Germline assignment: CDR1 MNHNS and CDR2 SASEGT. This CDR3 is 15 amino acids long. Trimming took 2 bases from V and 3 from J; bases not matched to a gene: 5. The CDR3 nucleotides read TGTGCCAGCAGTGAATTCCCTAGCGGGAACTACGAGCAGTACTTC. Translated: CASSEFPSGNYEQYF.